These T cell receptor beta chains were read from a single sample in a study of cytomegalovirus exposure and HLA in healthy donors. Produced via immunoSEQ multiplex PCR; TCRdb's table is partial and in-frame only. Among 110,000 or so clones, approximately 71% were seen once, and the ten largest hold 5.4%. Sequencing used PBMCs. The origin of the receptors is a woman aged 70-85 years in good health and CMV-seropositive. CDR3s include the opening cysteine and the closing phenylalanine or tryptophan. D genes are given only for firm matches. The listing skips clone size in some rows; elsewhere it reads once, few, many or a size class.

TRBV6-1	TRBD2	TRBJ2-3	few	CASSEARGLAGDTQYF	TGTGCCAGCAGTGAAGCGCGGGGACTAGCAGGAGATACGCAGTATTTT
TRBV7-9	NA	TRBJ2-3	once	CASSLESTSTDTQYF	TGTGCCAGCAGCTTAGAGTCAACTAGCACAGATACGCAGTATTTT
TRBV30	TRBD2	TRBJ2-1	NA	CAWTSGGFYNEQFF	TGTGCCTGGACTAGCGGGGGGTTTTACAATGAGCAGTTCTTC
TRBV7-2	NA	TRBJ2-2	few	CASSLGGANTGELFF	TGTGCCAGCAGCTTAGGCGGGGCGAACACCGGGGAGCTGTTTTTT
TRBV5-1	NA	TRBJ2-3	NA	CASSLAAGGGDTQYF	TGCGCCAGCAGCTTGGCGGCAGGGGGAGGAGATACGCAGTATTTT
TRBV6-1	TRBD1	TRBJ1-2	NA	CASHRQGADGYTF	TGTGCCAGCCACCGACAGGGGGCCGATGGCTACACCTTC
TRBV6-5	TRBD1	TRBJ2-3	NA	CASSFGQETDTQYF	TGTGCCAGCAGTTTCGGACAGGAGACAGATACGCAGTATTTT
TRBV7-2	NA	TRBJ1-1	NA	CASSLEGSYTEAFF	TGTGCCAGCAGCTTAGAAGGTAGCTACACTGAAGCTTTCTTT
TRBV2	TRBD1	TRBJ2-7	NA	CASSEGPGQGNYEQYF	TGTGCCAGCAGTGAAGGACCGGGACAGGGAAACTACGAGCAGTACTTC
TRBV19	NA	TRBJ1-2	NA	CASSRAGVGYGYTF	TGTGCCAGTAGTAGAGCAGGGGTAGGCTATGGCTACACCTTC
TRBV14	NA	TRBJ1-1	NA	CASSQDLLLRTEAFF	TGTGCCAGCAGCCAAGATCTTCTTCTCAGGACTGAAGCTTTCTTT
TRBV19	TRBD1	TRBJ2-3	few	CASSRVGDRLRTDTQYF	TGTGCCAGTAGTCGGGTGGGGGACAGGTTAAGAACAGATACGCAGTATTTT
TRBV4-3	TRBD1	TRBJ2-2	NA	CASSQLPGGAGTGELFF	TGCGCCAGCAGCCAACTCCCAGGGGGCGCGGGCACCGGGGAGCTGTTTTTT
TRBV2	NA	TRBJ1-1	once	CASSGQVGDAFF	TGTGCCAGCAGTGGCCAGGTGGGCGACGCTTTCTTT
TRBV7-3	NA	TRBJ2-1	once	CASSSRDSYNEQFF	TGTGCCAGCAGCTCCAGGGACTCCTACAATGAGCAGTTCTTC
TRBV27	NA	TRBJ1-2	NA	CASSLSDPGVGYGYTF	TGTGCCAGCAGTTTATCGGACCCAGGGGTGGGTTATGGCTACACCTTC
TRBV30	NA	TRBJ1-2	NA	CAWRIRQVFGYGYTF	TGTGCCTGGAGGATAAGACAGGTTTTTGGCTATGGCTACACCTTC
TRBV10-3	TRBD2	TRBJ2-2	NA	CATPAPLGTINTGELFF	TGTGCCACCCCGGCCCCCCTAGGGACTATCAACACCGGGGAGCTGTTTTTT
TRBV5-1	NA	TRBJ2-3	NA	CASSLYEGGTDTQYF	TGCGCCAGCAGCCTGTATGAGGGAGGCACAGATACGCAGTATTTT
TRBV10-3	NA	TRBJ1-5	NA	CAISGGDNQPQHF	TGTGCCATCAGTGGAGGTGATAATCAGCCCCAGCATTTT
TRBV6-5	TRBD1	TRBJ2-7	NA	CASTPDRGPYEQYF	TGTGCCAGCACCCCTGACAGGGGTCCGTACGAGCAGTACTTC
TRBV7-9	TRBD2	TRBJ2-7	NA	CASTVGTSGGYEQYF	TGTGCCAGCACCGTGGGGACTAGCGGGGGTTACGAGCAGTACTTC
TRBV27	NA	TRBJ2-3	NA	CASSLRQGTDTQYF	TGTGCCAGCAGCTTAAGACAGGGCACAGATACGCAGTATTTT
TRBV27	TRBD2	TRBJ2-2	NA	CASRRGANTGELFF	TGTGCCTCTCGGCGGGGGGCGAACACCGGGGAGCTGTTTTTT
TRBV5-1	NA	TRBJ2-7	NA	CASSLRDTSYEQYF	TGCGCCAGCAGCTTAAGGGACACCTCCTACGAGCAGTACTTC
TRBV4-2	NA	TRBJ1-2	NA	CASSQDLTAYGYTF	TGTGCCAGCAGCCAAGATCTAACAGCCTATGGCTACACCTTC
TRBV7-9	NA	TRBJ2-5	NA	CASSKNAVEETQYF	TGTGCCAGCAGCAAAAACGCAGTTGAAGAGACCCAGTACTTC
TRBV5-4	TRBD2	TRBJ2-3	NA	CASSPRTSGGTDTQYF	TGTGCCAGCAGCCCAAGGACTAGCGGGGGGACAGATACGCAGTATTTT
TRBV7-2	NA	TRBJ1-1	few	CASSLTDSMNTEAFF	TGTGCCAGCAGCTTAACTGACAGCATGAACACTGAAGCTTTCTTT
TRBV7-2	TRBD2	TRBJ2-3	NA	CASSRTSGGRGTDTQYF	TGTGCCAGCAGCCGGACTAGCGGGGGGCGCGGCACAGATACGCAGTATTTT
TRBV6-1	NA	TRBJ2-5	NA	CASSNLDFQETQYF	TGTGCCAGCAGTAACCTGGACTTTCAAGAGACCCAGTACTTC
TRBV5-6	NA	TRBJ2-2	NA	CASSPGVAVTGELFF	TGTGCCAGCAGCCCCGGGGTAGCTGTCACCGGGGAGCTGTTTTTT
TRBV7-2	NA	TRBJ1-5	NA	CASSLPGTQNQPQHF	TGTGCCAGCAGCTTACCCGGGACACAGAATCAGCCCCAGCATTTT
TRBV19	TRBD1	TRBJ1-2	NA	CASSMRDSRLGYTF	TGTGCCAGTAGTATGCGGGACAGCCGTCTTGGCTACACCTTC
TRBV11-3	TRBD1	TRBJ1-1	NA	CASSFGQGTEAFF	TGTGCCAGCAGCTTTGGACAGGGCACTGAAGCTTTCTTT
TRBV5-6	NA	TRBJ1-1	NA	CASSPPFRDTEAFF	TGTGCCAGCAGCCCCCCCTTCCGGGACACTGAAGCTTTCTTT
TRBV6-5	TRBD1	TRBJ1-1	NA	CASSYSSAGGEAFF	TGTGCCAGCAGTTACTCGTCGGCAGGGGGCGAAGCTTTCTTT
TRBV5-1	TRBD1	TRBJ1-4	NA	CASSSGDSFNEKLFF	TGCGCCAGCAGCTCGGGGGACAGCTTTAATGAAAAACTGTTTTTT
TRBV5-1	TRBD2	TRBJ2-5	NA	CASSLGPSGEETQYF	TGCGCCAGCAGCTTGGGCCCTAGCGGGGAAGAGACCCAGTACTTC
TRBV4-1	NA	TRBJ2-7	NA	CASSQSVPYEQYF	TGCGCCAGCAGCCAAAGCGTCCCCTACGAGCAGTACTTC
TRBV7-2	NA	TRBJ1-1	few	CASSLAEGLGTEAFF	TGTGCCAGCAGCTTAGCGGAGGGCTTGGGCACTGAAGCTTTCTTT
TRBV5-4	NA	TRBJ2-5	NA	CASSLNGHSQETQYF	TGTGCCAGCAGCTTGAACGGACACTCCCAAGAGACCCAGTACTTC